This T cell receptor (beta chain) originates from a study of blood T cell repertoires in COVID-19. Study details: The study drew acute and convalescent COVID-19 samples from the United States, Italy and Spain. The cDNA or gDNA used as material had been derived from T cells, B-cell-depleted T cells, or PBMCs.

Per the authors' pipeline: Reference gene primer amplification in the assay estimated nucleated cell counts. Libraries were prepared by immunoSEQ multiplex PCR; TCRdb keeps only in-frame clonotypes and omits some of them. V and J calls and clone size follow that table, whereas D and trimming were derived from the DNA. This repertoire shows a few hundred thousand clones, more than 65% found once; its top ten account for less than 20%. While infection was still active, Seattle patients were enrolled and then followed longitudinally. The CDR3 is 15 residues long. Germline V lookup: CDR1 GTSNPN, CDR2 SVGIG (reference sequence). Germline trimming cut 3 bases from V and 4 bases from J; bases unmatched to any gene: 7.

The receptor's source is a person aged 70 to 85 with COVID-19, enrolled during active disease. V gene TRBV30 combines with J gene TRBJ1-3; 9 nucleotides align to TRBD1. The specimen sequenced was peripheral blood. CDR3 protein: CAWSSGQGYGNTIYF. For the CDR3, the DNA is TGTGCCTGGAGCAGCGGACAGGGGTACGGAAACACCATATATTTT.